This entry lists 19 T cell receptor beta chains sequenced from one sample in a study of post-analysis software for immune sequencing data. Study-wide findings and caveats: Patients showed TRBV5-6, TRBV5-1 and TRBV20-1 among four to six TRBV segments more frequent than in controls.

These receptors have no known antigen. Each TCR beta cDNA library carried unique molecular identifiers. TCRdb redid the calling of the PCR reads with MiXCR, one entry per CDR3 protein. The table lists 750,000 to 900,000 distinct CDR3 sequences, roughly 50% of them singletons, with approximately 5% in the top ten. Sequencing was done on a sample of blood. The receptors originated from a girl aged 10 to 17 with multiple sclerosis.

This clonotype was seen a handful of times. The chain employs TRBV2 and TRBJ2-3; the match to TRBD2 covers 11 bases. The CDR3 spans 17 residues. Germline V gives CDR1 SNHLY, CDR2 FYNNEI. V was pared by 6 bases and J by 2 bases, with 10 bases of the junction left unmatched. CDR3 DNA: TGTGCCAGCAGCGACCATCAACTAGCGGGAGTCACAGATACGCAGTATTTT. It yields the protein CASSDHQLAGVTDTQYF.

The V call is TRBV3-1, the J call TRBJ2-1; no clear D. The germline V and J ends were trimmed by 0 bases and 7 bases, with 13 bases remaining between them. The germline V gene has CDR1 LGHDT and CDR2 YNNKEL (reference sequence). The CDR3 totals 15 residues. The CDR3 DNA reads as TGTGCCAGCAGCCAAGACCTCCGGCTTGGGAATGAGCAGTTCTTC. This codes for CASSQDLRLGNEQFF.

The sample holds a few counts of this clonotype. The rearrangement links TRBV7-2 to TRBJ1-2; no definite D call. This CDR3 is 17 amino acids long. Between the trimmed V and J ends, which lost 2 bases and 0 bases, there was a span of 16 bases. CDR1 and CDR2 from the germline V gene are SGHTA and FQGNSA. CDR3: CASSLSPRGTANYGYTF. CDR3 sequence (DNA): TGTGCCAGCAGCTTATCTCCACGGGGAACAGCTAACTATGGCTACACCTTC.

The chain is built from TRBV5-1 and TRBJ2-3, with unresolved D. The V gene's germline CDR1 is SGHRS and CDR2 YFSETQ. The CDR3 totals 14 residues. Trimming stripped 5 bases from V and 2 bases from J, with 12 bases between. In DNA, the CDR3 is TGCGCCAGCAGAATCGGCCCCGACACAGATACGCAGTATTTT. The encoded protein is CASRIGPDTDTQYF.

This chain connects TRBV7-3 to TRBJ1-6, with D maybe TRBD1 (5 bases). The V and J ends lost 5 bases and 7 bases respectively, with 15 bases between them. Per germline, CDR1 SGHTA and CDR2 FQGTGA. The CDR3 is 15 amino acids. The CDR3 reads CASSASGATNSPLHF. CDR3 nucleotides: TGTGCCAGCAGCGCGTCCGGGGCGACAAATTCACCCCTCCACTTT.

CDR3 nucleotide sequence: TGTGCCAGCAGCCCGCGGACTAGCGACTACAATGAGCAGTTCTTC. Its translation: CASSPRTSDYNEQFF. The chain has TRBV7-8 and TRBJ2-1; 9 nucleotides agree with TRBD2. Per germline, CDR1 SGHVS and CDR2 FQNEAQ. The CDR3 sequence is 15 residues long. With 5 bases clipped from V and 3 bases from J, the junction kept 5 bases outside the gene matches. Together with reference TRBV7-8 and TRBJ2-1, the CDR3 gives the full variable domain: GAGVSQSPRYKVAKRGQDVALRCDPISGHVSLFWYQQALGQGPEFLTYFQNEAQLDKSGLPSDRFFAERPEGSVSTLKIQRTQQEDSAVYLCASSPRTSDYNEQFFGPGTRLTVL.

J is TRBJ2-7 and V is TRBV15; D is possibly TRBD1 (6 bases). The germline CDR1 and CDR2 sequences are LNHNV and YYDKDF (reference sequence). The CDR3 spans 15 residues. Trimming left V 3 bases short and J 1 base short, with 13 bases between. The DNA of the CDR3 is TGTGCCACCAGCAGGAATGCACAGGGATCCTACGAGCAGTACTTC. This gives the protein CATSRNAQGSYEQYF.

The chain is built from TRBV5-1 and TRBJ2-4; 10 bases are a match to TRBD1. TRBJ2-7 explains the end of the DNA better; the J call may be wrong. The CDR3 has 17 amino acids. Germline CDR1 SGHRS, CDR2 YFSETQ. Here the CDR3 DNA reads TGCGCCAGCAGCCGCGGGACAGGGGAAGTTATCTCCTACGAGCAGTACTTC. This sequence encodes CASSRGTGEVISYEQYF.

This chain joins TRBV20-1 and TRBJ2-7; possibly TRBD1 for D (5 bases). The last part of the DNA fits TRBJ2-5 better; the J call may be wrong. The length of the CDR3 is 14 residues. Germline CDR1 DFQATT, CDR2 SNEGSKA (reference sequence). CDR3 sequence reads: CSARDFDRIETQYF. In DNA, the CDR3 is TGCAGTGCTAGAGATTTCGACAGAATCGAGACCCAGTACTTC.

This clonotype was picked up one time. This chain links TRBV29-1 with TRBJ2-4; D is tentatively TRBD1 or TRBD2 (5 bases each). The last part of the DNA fits TRBJ2-7 better; the J call may be wrong. CDR3 length: 11 residues. The germline CDR1 and CDR2 sequences are SQVTM and ANQGSEA. CDR3 loop: CSVRDAYEQYF. In DNA, the CDR3 is TGCAGCGTCAGGGACGCCTACGAGCAGTACTTC.

This clonotype was recorded once. V usage is TRBV20-1 and J usage is TRBJ2-7; 11 nucleotides line up with TRBD2. J lost 2 bases, V lost 3 bases, and 3 bases had no gene match. The germline V gene has CDR1 DFQATT and CDR2 SNEGSKA (reference sequence). The CDR3 runs 14 residues. The CDR3 here is CSASLAGGTYEQYF. The CDR3 DNA sequence: TGCAGTGCTAGCCTAGCGGGAGGAACCTACGAGCAGTACTTC.

A remark on this clonotype: A read error is likely, as this CDR3 ends without the conserved phenylalanine or tryptophan. The CDR3 spells CSAIGGGEKLFL. CDR3 nucleotide sequence: TGCAGTGCTATAGGGGGCGGTGAAAAACTGTTTTTG. The chain joins TRBV20-1 to TRBJ1-4, with 7 bases lining up with TRBD1. V lost 4 bases, J lost 7 bases, and 3 bases stayed unmatched. CDR1 is DFQATT and CDR2 is SNEGSKA in the germline V gene (reference sequence). The CDR3 has 12 amino acids.

This clonotype has only a few counts. The chain joins TRBV20-1 to TRBJ2-6; D remains unclear. The germline V gene encodes CDR1 DFQATT and CDR2 SNEGSKA (reference sequence). The CDR3 has 14 residues. V lost 1 base and J lost 1, with 5 bases in between. CDR3 bases: TGCAGTGCTAGAGGCCTTTCTGGGGCCAACGTCCTGACTTTC. Encoded protein: CSARGLSGANVLTF.

The CDR3 DNA reads TGTGCCAGCAGAGAAGGGAACCAAGAGACCCAGTACTTC. This encodes CASREGNQETQYF. The V and J genes are TRBV28 and TRBJ2-5, with unresolved D. V was cut by 6 bases and J by 0 bases, with 8 bases left in between. Germline CDR1 MDHEN, CDR2 SYDVKM. CDR3 length equals 13 residues.

CDR3 in amino acids: CASSYSRRGAPDYTF. In DNA form, the CDR3 reads TGTGCCAGCAGTTACTCCCGCCGGGGGGCGCCGGACTACACCTTC. This chain connects TRBV6-5 to TRBJ1-2, with a possible D match to TRBD1 (6 bases). The CDR3 sequence is 15 residues long. The V gene's germline CDR1 is MNHEY and CDR2 SVGAGI. The ends were cut back, 0 bases at V and 10 bases at J, with 18 bases in the middle.

This sequence joins TRBV2 and TRBJ2-6; 8 bases map to TRBD1. Trimming removed 6 bases from V and 1 base from J; junction bases left unmatched: 5. The CDR3 totals 16 residues. Per germline, CDR1 SNHLY and CDR2 FYNNEI. In DNA, the CDR3 is TGTGCCAGCAGGGACAGGGCCGTATCTGGGGCCAACGTCCTGACTTTC. Protein: CASRDRAVSGANVLTF. Supplemented by reference TRBV2 and TRBJ2-6, the full variable domain reads EPEVTQTPSHQVTQMGQEVILRCVPISNHLYFYWYRQILGQKVEFLVSFYNNEISEKSEIFDDQFSVERPDGSNFTLKIRSTKLEDSAMYFCASRDRAVSGANVLTFGAGSRLTVL.

The V call is TRBV7-8, the J call TRBJ2-3; perhaps D is TRBD1 or TRBD2 (5 bases each). CDR1 is SGHVS, CDR2 FQNEAQ, per germline. The V end was cut by 2 bases, the J end by 4 bases, with 13 bases between. This CDR3 region has 15 residues. CDR3 sequence reads: CASSLRRTSPDTQYF. CDR3 DNA: TGTGCCAGCAGCTTAAGGAGGACATCGCCAGATACGCAGTATTTT.

This clonotype came up a few times. J is TRBJ2-3 and V is TRBV12-3 or TRBV12-4; D not certain. The CDR3 runs 14 residues. Trimming took off 4 bases at V and 0 bases at J, with 8 bases between the two ends. The CDR3 nucleotides are TGTGCCAGCAGTTGGCTAGGCAGCACAGATACGCAGTATTTT. Translation gives CASSWLGSTDTQYF.

The chain employs TRBV20-1 and TRBJ2-1; D is perhaps TRBD1 (7 bases). The V end lost 5 bases, the J end lost 9 bases, and 26 bases lay between the germline ends. This CDR3 comprises 16 residues. Germline CDR1 is DFQATT and CDR2 is SNEGSKA (reference sequence). The CDR3: CSAPRQGVRQEGEQFF. In DNA form, the CDR3 reads TGCAGTGCTCCAAGACAGGGAGTCCGACAGGAGGGTGAGCAGTTCTTC.